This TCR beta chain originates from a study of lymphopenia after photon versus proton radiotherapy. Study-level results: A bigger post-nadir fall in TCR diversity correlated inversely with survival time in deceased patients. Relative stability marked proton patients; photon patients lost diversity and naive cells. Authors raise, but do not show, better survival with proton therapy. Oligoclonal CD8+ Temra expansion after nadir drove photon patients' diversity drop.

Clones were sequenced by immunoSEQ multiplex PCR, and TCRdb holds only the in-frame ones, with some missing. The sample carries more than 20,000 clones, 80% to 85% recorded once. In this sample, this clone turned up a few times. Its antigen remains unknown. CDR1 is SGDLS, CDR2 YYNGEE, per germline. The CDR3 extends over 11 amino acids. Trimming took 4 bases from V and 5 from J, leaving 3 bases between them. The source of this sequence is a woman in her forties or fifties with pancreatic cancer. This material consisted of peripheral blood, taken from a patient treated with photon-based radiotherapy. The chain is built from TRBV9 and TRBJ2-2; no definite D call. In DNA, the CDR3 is TGTGCCAGCAGCTCAACCGGGGAGCTGTTTTTT. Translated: CASSSTGELFF.